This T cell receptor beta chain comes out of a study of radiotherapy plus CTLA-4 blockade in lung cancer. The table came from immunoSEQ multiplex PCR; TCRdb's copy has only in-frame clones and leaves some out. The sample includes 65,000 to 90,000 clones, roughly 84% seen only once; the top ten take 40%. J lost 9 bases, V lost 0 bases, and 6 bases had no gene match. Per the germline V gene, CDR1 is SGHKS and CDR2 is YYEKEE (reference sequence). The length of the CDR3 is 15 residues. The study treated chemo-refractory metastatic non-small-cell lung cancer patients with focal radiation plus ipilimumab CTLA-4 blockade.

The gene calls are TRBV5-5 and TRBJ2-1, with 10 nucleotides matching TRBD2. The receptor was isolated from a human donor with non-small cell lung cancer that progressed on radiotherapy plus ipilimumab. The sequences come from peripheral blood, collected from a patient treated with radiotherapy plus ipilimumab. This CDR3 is CASSLGTSGMGEQFF. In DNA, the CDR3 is TGTGCCAGCAGCTTGGGAACTAGCGGGATGGGTGAGCAGTTCTTC.